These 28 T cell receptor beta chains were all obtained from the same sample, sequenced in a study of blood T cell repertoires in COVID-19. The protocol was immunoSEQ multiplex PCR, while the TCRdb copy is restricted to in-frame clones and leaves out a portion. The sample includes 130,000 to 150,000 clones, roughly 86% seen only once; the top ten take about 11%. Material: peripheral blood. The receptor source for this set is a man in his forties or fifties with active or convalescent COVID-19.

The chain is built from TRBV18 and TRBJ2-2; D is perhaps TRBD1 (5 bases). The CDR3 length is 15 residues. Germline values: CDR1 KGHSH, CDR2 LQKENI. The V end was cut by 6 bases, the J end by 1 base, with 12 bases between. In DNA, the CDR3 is TGTGCCAGCTCGGCCGGCAGGGTGAACACCGGGGAGCTGTTTTTT. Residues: CASSAGRVNTGELFF. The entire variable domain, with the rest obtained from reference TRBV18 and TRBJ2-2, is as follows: NAGVMQNPRHLVRRRGQEARLRCSPMKGHSHVYWYRQLPEEGLKFMVYLQKENIIDESGMPKERFSAEFPKEGPSILRIQQVVRGDSAAYFCASSAGRVNTGELFFGEGSRLTVL.

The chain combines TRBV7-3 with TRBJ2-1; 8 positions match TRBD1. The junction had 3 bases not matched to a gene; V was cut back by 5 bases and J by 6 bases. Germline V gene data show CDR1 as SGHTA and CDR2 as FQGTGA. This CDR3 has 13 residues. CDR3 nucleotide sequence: TGTGCCAGCAGCGTGACAGGGGTCAATGAGCAGTTCTTC. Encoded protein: CASSVTGVNEQFF.

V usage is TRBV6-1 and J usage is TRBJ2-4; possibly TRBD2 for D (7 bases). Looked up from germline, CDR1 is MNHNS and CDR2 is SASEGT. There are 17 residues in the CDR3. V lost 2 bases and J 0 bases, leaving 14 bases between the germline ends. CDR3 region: CASSERGAGRAKNIQYF. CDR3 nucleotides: TGTGCCAGCAGTGAACGGGGGGCGGGTAGAGCCAAAAACATTCAGTACTTC.

The CDR3 region is CASSAHELGYTF. CDR3 nucleotides: TGCGCCAGCAGCGCGCACGAGTTGGGCTACACCTTC. This sequence joins TRBV5-1 and TRBJ1-2; D is undetermined. This CDR3 contains 12 residues. Germline CDR1 SGHRS, CDR2 YFSETQ. Deletions cut 4 bases from V and 8 bases from J, with 12 bases between.

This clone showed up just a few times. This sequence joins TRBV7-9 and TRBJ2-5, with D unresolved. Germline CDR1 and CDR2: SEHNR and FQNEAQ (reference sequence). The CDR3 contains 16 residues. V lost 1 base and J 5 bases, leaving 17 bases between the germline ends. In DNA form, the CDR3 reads TGTGCCAGCAGCTTAGGCCGCGCGGAGTCGGTGGAGACCCAGTACTTC. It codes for CASSLGRAESVETQYF.

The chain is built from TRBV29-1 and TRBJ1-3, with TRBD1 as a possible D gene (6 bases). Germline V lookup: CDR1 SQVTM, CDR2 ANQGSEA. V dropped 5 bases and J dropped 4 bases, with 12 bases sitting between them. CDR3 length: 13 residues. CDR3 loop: CSVIQGGGNTIYF. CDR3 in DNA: TGCAGCGTTATACAGGGAGGGGGAAACACCATATATTTT.

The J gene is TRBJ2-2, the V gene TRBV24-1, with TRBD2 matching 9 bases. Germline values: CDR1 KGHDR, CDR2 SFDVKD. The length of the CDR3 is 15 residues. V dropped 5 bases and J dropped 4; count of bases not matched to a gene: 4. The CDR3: CATSGNSGGTGELFF. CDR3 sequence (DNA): TGTGCCACCAGTGGAAATAGCGGGGGCACCGGGGAGCTGTTTTTT.

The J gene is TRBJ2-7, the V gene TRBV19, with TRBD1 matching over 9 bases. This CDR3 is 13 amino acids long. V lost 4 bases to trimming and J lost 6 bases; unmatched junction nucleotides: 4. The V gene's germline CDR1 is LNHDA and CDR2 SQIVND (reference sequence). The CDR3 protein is CASSKQGAREQYF. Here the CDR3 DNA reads TGTGCCAGTAGTAAACAGGGGGCCCGCGAGCAGTACTTC.

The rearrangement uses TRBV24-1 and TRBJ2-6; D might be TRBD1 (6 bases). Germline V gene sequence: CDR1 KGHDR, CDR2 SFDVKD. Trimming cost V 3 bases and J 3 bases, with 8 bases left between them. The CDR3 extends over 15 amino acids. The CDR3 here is CATSDPGVGANVLTF. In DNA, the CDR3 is TGTGCCACCAGTGATCCAGGGGTTGGGGCCAACGTCCTGACTTTC.

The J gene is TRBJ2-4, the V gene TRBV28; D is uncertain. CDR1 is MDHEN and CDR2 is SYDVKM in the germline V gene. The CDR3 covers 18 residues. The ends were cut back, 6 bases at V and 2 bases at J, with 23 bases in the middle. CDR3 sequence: CASSSILQVTRSKNIQYF. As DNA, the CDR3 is TGTGCCAGCAGCAGTATACTTCAGGTGACACGTTCCAAAAACATTCAGTACTTC.

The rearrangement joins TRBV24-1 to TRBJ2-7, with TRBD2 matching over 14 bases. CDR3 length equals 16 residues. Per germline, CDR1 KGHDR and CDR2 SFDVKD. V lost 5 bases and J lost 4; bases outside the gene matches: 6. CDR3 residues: CATSGAGTSGSYEQYF. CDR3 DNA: TGTGCCACCAGTGGGGCGGGGACTAGCGGGAGTTACGAGCAGTACTTC.

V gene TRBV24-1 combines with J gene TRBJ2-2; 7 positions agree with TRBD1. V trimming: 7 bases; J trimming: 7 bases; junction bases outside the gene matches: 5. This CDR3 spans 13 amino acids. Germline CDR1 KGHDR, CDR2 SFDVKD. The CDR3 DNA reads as TGTGCCACCAGGACAGGGTGGAGCGGGGAGCTGTTTTTT. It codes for CATRTGWSGELFF.

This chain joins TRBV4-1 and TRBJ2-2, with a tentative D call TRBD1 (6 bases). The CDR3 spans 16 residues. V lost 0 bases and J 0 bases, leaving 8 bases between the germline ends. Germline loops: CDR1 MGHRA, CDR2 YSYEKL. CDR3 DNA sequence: TGCGCCAGCAGCCAAGAGGGGGCTCCGAACACCGGGGAGCTGTTTTTT. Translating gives CASSQEGAPNTGELFF.

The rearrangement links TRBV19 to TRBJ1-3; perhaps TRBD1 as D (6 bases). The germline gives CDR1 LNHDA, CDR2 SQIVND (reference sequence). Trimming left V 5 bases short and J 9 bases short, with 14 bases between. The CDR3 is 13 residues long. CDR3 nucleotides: TGTGCCAGTAGTGTCGGACAGACGGGCACCATATATTTT. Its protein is CASSVGQTGTIYF.

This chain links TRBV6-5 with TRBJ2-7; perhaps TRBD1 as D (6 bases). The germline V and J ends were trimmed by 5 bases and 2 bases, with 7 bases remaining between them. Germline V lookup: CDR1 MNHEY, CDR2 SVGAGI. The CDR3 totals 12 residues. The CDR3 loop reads CASSQGTYEQYF. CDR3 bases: TGTGCCAGCAGTCAGGGGACCTACGAGCAGTACTTC.

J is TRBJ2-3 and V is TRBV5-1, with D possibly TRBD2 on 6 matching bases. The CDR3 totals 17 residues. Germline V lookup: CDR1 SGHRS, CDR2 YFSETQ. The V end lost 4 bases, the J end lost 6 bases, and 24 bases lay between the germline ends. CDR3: CASSRVLGTSGVDTQYF. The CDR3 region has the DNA TGCGCCAGCAGCCGAGTGCTGGGGACTTCAGGAGTGGATACGCAGTATTTT. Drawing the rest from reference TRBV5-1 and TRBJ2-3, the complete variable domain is KAGVTQTPRYLIKTRGQQVTLSCSPISGHRSVSWYQQTPGQGLQFLFEYFSETQRNKGNFPGRFSGRQFSNSRSEMNVSTLELGDSALYLCASSRVLGTSGVDTQYFGPGTRLTVL.

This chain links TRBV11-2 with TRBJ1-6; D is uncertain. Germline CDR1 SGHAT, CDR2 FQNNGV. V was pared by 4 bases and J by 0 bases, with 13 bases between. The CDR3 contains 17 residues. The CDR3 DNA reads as TGTGCCAGCAGCTACCATGGCGGCAGCTCCTATAATTCACCCCTCCACTTT. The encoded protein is CASSYHGGSSYNSPLHF.

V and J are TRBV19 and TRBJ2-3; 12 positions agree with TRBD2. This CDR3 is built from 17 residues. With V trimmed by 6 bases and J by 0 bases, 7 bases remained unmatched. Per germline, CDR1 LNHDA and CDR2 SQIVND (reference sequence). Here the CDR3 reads CASSGLAGHYSTDTQYF. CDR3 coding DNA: TGTGCCAGTAGCGGACTAGCGGGACACTATAGCACAGATACGCAGTATTTT.

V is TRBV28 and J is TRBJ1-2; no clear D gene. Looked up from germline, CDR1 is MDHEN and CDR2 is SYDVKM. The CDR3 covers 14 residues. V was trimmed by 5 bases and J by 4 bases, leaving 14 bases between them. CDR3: CASSPPPRGYGYTF. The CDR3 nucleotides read TGTGCCAGCAGTCCGCCGCCCCGAGGCTATGGCTACACCTTC.

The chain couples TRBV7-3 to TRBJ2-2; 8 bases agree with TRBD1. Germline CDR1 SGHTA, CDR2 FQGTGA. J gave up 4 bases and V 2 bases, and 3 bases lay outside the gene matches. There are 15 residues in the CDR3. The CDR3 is CASSLRQGSTGELFF. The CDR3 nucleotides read TGTGCCAGCAGCTTACGACAGGGGAGCACCGGGGAGCTGTTTTTT.

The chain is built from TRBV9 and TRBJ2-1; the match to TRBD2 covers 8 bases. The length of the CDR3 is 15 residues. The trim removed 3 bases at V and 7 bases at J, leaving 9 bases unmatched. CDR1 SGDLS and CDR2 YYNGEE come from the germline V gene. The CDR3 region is CASSAPGLVTNEQFF. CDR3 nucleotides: TGTGCCAGCAGCGCGCCGGGACTAGTAACGAATGAGCAGTTCTTC.

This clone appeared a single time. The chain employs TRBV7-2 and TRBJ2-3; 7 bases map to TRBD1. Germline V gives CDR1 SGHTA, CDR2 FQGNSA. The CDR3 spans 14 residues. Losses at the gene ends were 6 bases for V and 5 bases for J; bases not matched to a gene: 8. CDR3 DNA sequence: TGTGCCAGCAGTCTACAGGGGAGTGGAGATACGCAGTATTTT. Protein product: CASSLQGSGDTQYF.

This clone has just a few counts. The CDR3 region is CASSSRTSGRARYEQFF. For the CDR3, the DNA is TGTGCCAGCAGTTCCCGGACTAGCGGGAGGGCCCGATATGAGCAGTTCTTC. The chain is built from TRBV27 and TRBJ2-1; TRBD2 matches 15 bases. The germline V gene has CDR1 MNHEY and CDR2 SMNVEV (reference sequence). The CDR3 runs to 17 residues. V lost 4 bases to trimming and J lost 8 bases; unmatched junction nucleotides: 9.

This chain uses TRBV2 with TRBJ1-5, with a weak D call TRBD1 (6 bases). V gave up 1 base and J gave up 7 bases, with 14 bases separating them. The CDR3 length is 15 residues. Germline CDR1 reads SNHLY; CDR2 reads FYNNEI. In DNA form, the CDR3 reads TGTGCCAGCAGTGAAGATCGGGGGGCAAGACAGCCCCAGCATTTT. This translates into CASSEDRGARQPQHF.

The CDR3 sequence is CASSPIPGLRDTQYF. The CDR3 nucleotides are TGTGCCAGCAGCCCTATACCGGGACTGAGAGATACGCAGTATTTT. The J gene is TRBJ2-3, the V gene TRBV7-3; D might be TRBD2 (6 bases). The CDR3 runs to 15 residues. The V gene lost 5 bases and the J gene lost 5 bases, with 17 bases spanning the gap. Per germline, CDR1 SGHTA and CDR2 FQGTGA.

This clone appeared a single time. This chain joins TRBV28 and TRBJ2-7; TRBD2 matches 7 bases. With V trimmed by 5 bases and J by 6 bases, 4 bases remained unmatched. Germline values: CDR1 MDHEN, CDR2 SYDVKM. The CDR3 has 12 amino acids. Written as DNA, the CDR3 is TGTGCCAGCAGTCGTGGGGGGGGCGAGCAGTACTTC. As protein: CASSRGGGEQYF.

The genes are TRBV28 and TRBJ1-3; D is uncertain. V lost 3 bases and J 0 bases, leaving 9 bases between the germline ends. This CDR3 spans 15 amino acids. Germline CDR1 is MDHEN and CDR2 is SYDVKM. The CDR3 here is CASSLVQASGNTIYF. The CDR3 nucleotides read TGTGCCAGCAGTTTGGTGCAGGCCTCTGGAAACACCATATATTTT.

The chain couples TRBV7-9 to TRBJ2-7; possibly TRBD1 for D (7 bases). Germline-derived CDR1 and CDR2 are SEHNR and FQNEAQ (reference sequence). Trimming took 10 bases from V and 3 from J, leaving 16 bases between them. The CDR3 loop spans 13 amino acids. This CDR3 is CATNAGQSYEQYF. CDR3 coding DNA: TGTGCCACCAATGCGGGACAGAGCTACGAGCAGTACTTC.